The 10 T cell receptor beta chains in this list originate from one sample, sequenced in a study of cytotoxic CD8 clonotypes in ibrutinib-treated CLL. Measured with immunoSEQ multiplex PCR; TCRdb has only the in-frame clones, and not every one. Of approximately 74,000 clones detected, approximately 80% appear once; the ten largest clones hold 7.5% to 9.5%. The input for sequencing was PBMCs, taken at disease progression, from a patient treated with ibrutinib. These receptors were collected from a human donor with chronic lymphocytic leukemia.

V gene TRBV10-2 combines with J gene TRBJ1-2; a weak D match, TRBD1 (5 bases). The CDR3 runs to 19 residues. V lost 3 bases, J lost 4 bases, and 27 bases lay in between. The germline gives CDR1 WSHSY, CDR2 SAAADI. The CDR3 is CASSDPNGALPPSFYGYTF. In DNA form, the CDR3 reads TGCGCCAGCAGTGACCCCAATGGGGCGTTACCTCCTTCGTTCTATGGCTACACCTTC.

The chain carries TRBV15 and TRBJ2-5; D unresolved. The CDR3 totals 12 residues. V was clipped by 5 bases and J by 2 bases, with 6 bases between them. Looked up from germline, CDR1 is LNHNV and CDR2 is YYDKDF (reference sequence). The CDR3 DNA follows: TGTGCCACCAGCTTAGCACAAGAGACCCAGTACTTC. This translates into CATSLAQETQYF.

This chain connects TRBV13 to TRBJ1-2; TRBD1 agrees at 10 bases. Germline loops: CDR1 PRHDT, CDR2 FYEKMQ (reference sequence). The J segment lost 9 bases and the V segment lost 5 bases, leaving 18 bases of the junction unmatched. This CDR3 has 17 residues. CDR3 loop: CASSRPGQGSYSLSYTF. In nucleotides, the CDR3 is TGTGCCAGCAGCCGCCCGGGACAGGGGTCCTATTCTTTGAGCTACACCTTC.

By its share, this clone is medium-sized. The chain recombines TRBV13 with TRBJ2-7; maybe TRBD1 (6 bases). CDR3 length: 12 residues. Germline V CDR1 and CDR2: PRHDT, FYEKMQ (reference sequence). Deletions cut 5 bases from V and 6 bases from J, with 11 bases between. CDR3 amino acids: CASSGLGAEQYF. In DNA form, the CDR3 reads TGTGCCAGCAGCGGCTTGGGGGCCGAGCAGTACTTC.

CDR3 in amino acids: CASQQGPTEAFF. For the CDR3, the DNA is TGTGCCAGTCAACAGGGGCCCACTGAAGCTTTCTTT. This chain connects TRBV19 to TRBJ1-1; 7 nucleotides match TRBD1. The CDR3 loop spans 12 amino acids. Germline lookup yields CDR1 LNHDA and CDR2 SQIVND (reference sequence). The V gene end was trimmed by 8 bases and the J gene end by 4 bases; junction bases not matched to a gene: 4.

The chain employs TRBV4-1 and TRBJ2-7, with D tentatively TRBD1 (6 bases). CDR1 MGHRA and CDR2 YSYEKL come from the germline V gene. The CDR3 is made up of 13 amino acids. The ends were cut back, 4 bases at V and 5 bases at J, with 12 bases in the middle. The CDR3 sequence is CASSRQVSNEQYF. The CDR3 DNA reads TGCGCCAGCAGCCGACAGGTCTCAAACGAGCAGTACTTC.

V usage is TRBV18 and J usage is TRBJ2-7; 10 nucleotides agree with TRBD2. CDR1 and CDR2 (germline): KGHSH, LQKENI. J lost 2 bases, V lost 2 bases, and 9 bases had no gene match. The CDR3 contains 17 residues. Written as DNA, the CDR3 is TGTGCCAGCTCACCAGGGCCGAGGACTAGCGGCCCCTACGAGCAGTACTTC. This gives the protein CASSPGPRTSGPYEQYF.

Written as DNA, the CDR3 is TGTGCCAGGTACCGGGACAGGAACACTGAAGCTTTCTTT. Encoded protein: CARYRDRNTEAFF. The rearrangement joins TRBV2 to TRBJ1-1; 7 bases match TRBD1. The CDR3 is made up of 13 amino acids. In germline, CDR1 is SNHLY, CDR2 FYNNEI. J was trimmed by 1 base and V by 9 bases; bases with no gene match: 5.

This chain uses TRBV4-1 with TRBJ1-2, with a weak D call TRBD1 (5 bases). In germline, CDR1 is MGHRA, CDR2 YSYEKL. V was pared by 3 bases and J by 0 bases, with 14 bases between. CDR3 length: 16 amino acids. Here the CDR3 DNA reads TGCGCCAGCAGCCAGATCACCGGGGCAGCTAACTATGGCTACACCTTC. Its translation: CASSQITGAANYGYTF.

The chain links TRBV29-1 to TRBJ1-2; TRBD1 aligns across 11 bases. This CDR3 has 13 amino acids. V shed 4 bases and J 4 bases; nucleotides not matched to a gene: 2. Germline-derived CDR1 and CDR2 are SQVTM and ANQGSEA. CDR3 region: CSVVGQGVYGYTF. In DNA, the CDR3 is TGCAGCGTTGTGGGACAGGGGGTCTATGGCTACACCTTC.